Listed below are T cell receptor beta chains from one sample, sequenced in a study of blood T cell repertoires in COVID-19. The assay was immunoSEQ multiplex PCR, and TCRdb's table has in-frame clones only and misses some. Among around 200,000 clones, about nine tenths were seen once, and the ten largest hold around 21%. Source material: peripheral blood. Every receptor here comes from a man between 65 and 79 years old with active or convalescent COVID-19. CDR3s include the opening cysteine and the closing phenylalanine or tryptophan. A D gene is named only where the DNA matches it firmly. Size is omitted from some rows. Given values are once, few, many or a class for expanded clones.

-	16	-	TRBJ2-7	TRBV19	TGTGCCAGTAGTATAGATTTGACAGGCAGCTCCTACGAGCAGTACTTC	CASSIDLTGSSYEQYF
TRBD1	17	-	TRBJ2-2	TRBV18	TGTGCCAGCTCACCTCCTCAGACAGGGTCGAACACCGGGGAGCTGTTTTTT	CASSPPQTGSNTGELFF
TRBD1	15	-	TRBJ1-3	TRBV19	TGTGCCAGTAACCGCCCAGGGGGCTCTGGAAACACCATATATTTT	CASNRPGGSGNTIYF
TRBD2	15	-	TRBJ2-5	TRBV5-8	TGTGCCAGCAGCTTCATAGCGGGTAAAGTGGAGACCCAGTACTTC	CASSFIAGKVETQYF
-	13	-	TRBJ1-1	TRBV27	TGTGCCAGCAGTCCTGGGACACCTCCTGAAGCTTTCTTT	CASSPGTPPEAFF
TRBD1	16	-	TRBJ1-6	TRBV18	TGTGCCAGCTCACTCGGGACAGGGGGTAGAAATTCACCCCTCCACTTT	CASSLGTGGRNSPLHF
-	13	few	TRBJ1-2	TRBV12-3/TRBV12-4	TGTGCCAGCAGTTTTGGTTACAGCTATGGCTACACCTTC	CASSFGYSYGYTF
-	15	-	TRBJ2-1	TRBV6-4	TGTGCCAGCAGTGGTTCAGGGTCGTCCTACAATGAGCAGTTCTTC	CASSGSGSSYNEQFF
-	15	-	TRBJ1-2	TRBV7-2	TGTGCCAGCAGCTTAGCCGCAGGGAATAACTATGGCTACACCTTC	CASSLAAGNNYGYTF
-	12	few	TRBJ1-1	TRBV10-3	TGTGCCATCAGTGTTCAGGGGACTGAAGCTTTCTTT	CAISVQGTEAFF
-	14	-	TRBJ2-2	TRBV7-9	TGTGCCAGTAGCACAGACAGGCGCGACGGGGAGCTGTTTTTT	CASSTDRRDGELFF
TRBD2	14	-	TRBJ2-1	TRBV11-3	TGTGCCAGCAGCTTAGGGAGCGGGAGGGGTGAGCAGTTCTTC	CASSLGSGRGEQFF
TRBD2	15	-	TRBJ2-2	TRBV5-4	TGTGCCAGCAGCGCACCGGGACTAGCAACCGGGGAGCTGTTTTTT	CASSAPGLATGELFF
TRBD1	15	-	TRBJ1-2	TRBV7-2	TGTGCCAGCAGCGGCCCGGGACAGGGTTTCTATGGCTACACCTTC	CASSGPGQGFYGYTF
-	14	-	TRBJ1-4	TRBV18	TGTGCCAGCTCCCCTAGCTACTCGGTCGAAAAACTGTTTTTT	CASSPSYSVEKLFF
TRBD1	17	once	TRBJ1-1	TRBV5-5	TGTGCCAGCAGCTTTGGGGGAGGACAGGGGATGAACACTGAAGCTTTCTTT	CASSFGGGQGMNTEAFF
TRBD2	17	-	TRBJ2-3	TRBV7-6	TGTGCCAGCAGCCAACGACTAGCGGGAGGGCCCACAGATACGCAGTATTTT	CASSQRLAGGPTDTQYF
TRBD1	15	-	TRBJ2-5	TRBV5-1	TGCGCCAGCAGCTTGGATCAGGGGGATGTGGAGACCCAGTACTTC	CASSLDQGDVETQYF
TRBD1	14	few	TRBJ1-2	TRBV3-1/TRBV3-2	TGTGCCTCAAGAAACACAGGGGCAAACTATGGCTACACCTTC	CASRNTGANYGYTF